Following are 22 T cell receptor beta chains from one sample sequenced in a study of blood T cells in healthy people across ages. PCR was performed a second time for about 7 to 11 cycles using a sample-barcoded 5' primer and a J-beta primer mix. In TCRdb, the 5' RACE reads were re-called with MiXCR into one record per CDR3 protein. Here the sample spans about 730,000 distinct CDR3 sequences, 35% to 45% being singletons. Sequencing was performed on blood. Receptor source: a woman aged 60-70 years in good health.

V gene TRBV27 combines with J gene TRBJ1-6; TRBD1 might be the D (5 bases). The germline V gene has CDR1 MNHEY and CDR2 SMNVEV (reference sequence). V was clipped by 8 bases and J by 0 bases, with 11 bases between them. The length of the CDR3 is 15 residues. CDR3: CASGIDSSYNSPLHF. In DNA form, the CDR3 reads TGTGCCAGCGGAATCGACAGCTCCTATAATTCACCCCTCCACTTT.

As to this clonotype: A read error may produce the germline difference seen at one junction end. The rearrangement uses TRBV12-3 or TRBV12-4 and TRBJ2-7; TRBD2 agrees at 11 bases. The CDR3 totals 17 residues. The CDR3 sequence is CASSPTSLAGVYNEQYF. DNA for the CDR3: TGCGCCAGCAGTCCGACCTCACTAGCGGGAGTTTACAATGAGCAGTACTTC.

The table lists this clonotype with a few counts. V usage is TRBV29-1 and J usage is TRBJ1-3, with a tentative D call TRBD1 (6 bases). CDR1 is SQVTM, CDR2 ANQGSEA, per germline. CDR3 length: 16 amino acids. The germline V and J ends were trimmed by 4 bases and 0 bases, with 16 bases remaining between them. For the CDR3, the DNA is TGCAGCGTTGCCTACCCTCAGGGGAGCTCTGGAAACACCATATATTTT. Encoded protein: CSVAYPQGSSGNTIYF. Based on the CDR3 plus reference TRBV29-1 and TRBJ1-3, the full variable domain is SAVISQKPSRDICQRGTSLTIQCQVDSQVTMMFWYRQQPGQSLTLIATANQGSEATYESGFVIDKFPISRPNLTFSTLTVSNMSPEDSSIYLCSVAYPQGSSGNTIYFGEGSWLTVV.

The J gene is TRBJ1-5, the V gene TRBV20-1; no firm D call. The CDR3 has 14 residues. Germline assignment: CDR1 DFQATT and CDR2 SNEGSKA (reference sequence). V was cut by 1 base and J by 6 bases, with 13 bases left in between. CDR3 protein: CSARAGAEFQPQHF. For the CDR3, the DNA is TGCAGTGCTAGAGCGGGAGCCGAATTTCAGCCCCAGCATTTT.

The rearrangement links TRBV27 to TRBJ1-4, with D possibly TRBD1 on 5 matching bases. This CDR3 spans 14 amino acids. From germline, CDR1 is MNHEY and CDR2 SMNVEV (reference sequence). V was trimmed by 8 bases and J by 8 bases, leaving 18 bases between them. The DNA for the CDR3 is TGTGCCAGCGGGACGGGCGGGGCCGGCGAAAAACTGTTTTTT. This translates into CASGTGGAGEKLFF.

This clonotype was recorded a few times. The chain is built from TRBV20-1 and TRBJ2-1; D unresolved. V lost 3 bases, J lost 10 bases, and 13 bases lay in between. The CDR3 is 12 amino acids. Germline V gives CDR1 DFQATT, CDR2 SNEGSKA (reference sequence). The CDR3 DNA is TGCAGTGCTAGGGGAAGTAACGACGAGCAGTTCTTC. This codes for CSARGSNDEQFF.

Comment on this clonotype: With a much larger clone just one base away, this may be a read error. The chain has TRBV12-3 or TRBV12-4 and TRBJ1-2; D unresolved. Trimming took 3 bases from V and 0 from J, leaving 8 bases between them. The CDR3 extends over 14 amino acids. CDR3 coding DNA: TGTGCCAGCAGTTTGAAGGGAGCTAACTATGGCTACACCTTC. Protein: CASSLKGANYGYTF.

CDR3 amino acids: CATSDLVPGQRGNQPQHF. In DNA form, the CDR3 reads TGTGCCACCAGTGATTTGGTTCCGGGACAACGTGGCAATCAGCCCCAGCATTTT. The chain is built from TRBV24-1 and TRBJ1-5; D is possibly TRBD1 (6 bases). Between the trimmed V and J ends, which lost 0 bases and 2 bases, there was a span of 16 bases. Germline V CDR1 and CDR2: KGHDR, SFDVKD. The CDR3 length is 18 residues.

J is TRBJ1-5 and V is TRBV7-2; no firm D call. The CDR3 contains 14 residues. Trimming removed 5 bases at V and 3 bases at J, with 11 bases between. Germline V gene data show CDR1 as SGHTA and CDR2 as FQGNSA. CDR3 in amino acids: CASSQMVTNQPQHF. CDR3 sequence (DNA): TGTGCCAGCAGCCAGATGGTCACCAATCAGCCCCAGCATTTT.

Note on this clonotype: A read error may be the cause here, since a much bigger clone is one base away. The genes are TRBV4-3 and TRBJ2-5; no clear D gene. This CDR3 region has 14 residues. Germline V CDR1 and CDR2: LGHNA, YSLEER. The ends were cut back, 6 bases at V and 2 bases at J, with 13 bases in the middle. The CDR3 coding sequence is TGCGCCAGCAGGCAAACCCACGGACAAGAGACCCAGTACTTC. Its protein product is CASRQTHGQETQYF.

The V gene is TRBV19, the J gene TRBJ1-1; D gene ambiguous. This CDR3 region has 12 residues. Germline assignment: CDR1 LNHDA and CDR2 SQIVND (reference sequence). V dropped 6 bases and J dropped 6 bases, with 11 bases sitting between them. CDR3 region: CASRRESAEAFF. As DNA, the CDR3 is TGTGCCAGTAGAAGGGAATCGGCTGAAGCTTTCTTT.

This chain links TRBV20-1 with TRBJ2-5, with D tentatively TRBD2 (7 bases). V lost 6 bases and J 4 bases, leaving 18 bases between the germline ends. CDR1 is DFQATT and CDR2 is SNEGSKA in the germline V gene (reference sequence). The CDR3 runs to 14 residues. CDR3 sequence: CSAKGGGIRETQYF. The CDR3 region has the DNA TGCAGTGCCAAAGGGGGAGGGATTCGAGAGACCCAGTACTTC.

This clonotype was seen a handful of times. The chain uses TRBV28 and TRBJ1-2; D is unclear. The length of the CDR3 is 14 residues. V lost 5 bases, J lost 4 bases, and 14 bases lay in between. From germline, CDR1 is MDHEN and CDR2 SYDVKM. The CDR3: CASSTPEVGYGYTF. The CDR3 region has the DNA TGTGCCAGCAGTACCCCAGAGGTAGGCTATGGCTACACCTTC.

CDR3 sequence reads: CATSPPRAGGLETQYF. The CDR3 region has the DNA TGTGCCACCAGCCCGCCCAGGGCGGGAGGGCTAGAGACCCAGTACTTC. The chain uses TRBV24-1 and TRBJ2-5; 9 bases fit TRBD2. The CDR3 contains 16 residues. The ends lost 7 bases at V and 4 bases at J; junction bases unmatched: 12. Germline V gives CDR1 KGHDR, CDR2 SFDVKD.

V is TRBV6-5 and J is TRBJ2-1; 9 nucleotides agree with TRBD1. The V segment lost 6 bases and the J segment 5 bases; nucleotides outside the gene matches: 5. Germline V gives CDR1 MNHEY, CDR2 SVGAGI. This CDR3 comprises 14 residues. CDR3: CASRDRGGNNEQFF. CDR3 sequence (DNA): TGTGCCAGCAGGGACAGGGGAGGCAACAATGAGCAGTTCTTC.

This clonotype has ten or more counts. V gene TRBV6-5 combines with J gene TRBJ2-1; D may be TRBD2 (6 bases). Germline CDR1 is MNHEY and CDR2 is SVGAGI. With 0 bases removed from V and 10 bases from J, the gap between germline ends came to 10 bases. The CDR3 contains 13 residues. This chain's CDR3 is CASSYSIGGEQFF. The CDR3 DNA reads TGTGCCAGCAGTTACTCGATAGGAGGGGAGCAGTTCTTC.

The DNA of the CDR3 is TGTGCCAGCACCCTTAACCCAGGGATGAACACTGAAGCTTTCTTT. This sequence encodes CASTLNPGMNTEAFF. The gene calls are TRBV7-9 and TRBJ1-1; weak D call: TRBD1 (5 bases). The V end lost 7 bases, the J end lost 0 bases, and 15 bases lay between the germline ends. Germline values: CDR1 SEHNR, CDR2 FQNEAQ (reference sequence). This CDR3 contains 15 residues.

V and J are TRBV7-2 and TRBJ2-5; 9 bases agree with TRBD2. V was clipped by 5 bases and J by 2 bases; unmatched bases: 9. The CDR3 has 16 amino acids. Germline CDR1 is SGHTA and CDR2 is FQGNSA. The CDR3 sequence is CASSGQLAGDQETQYF. The DNA of the CDR3 is TGTGCCAGCAGCGGACAACTAGCGGGTGATCAAGAGACCCAGTACTTC.

This chain joins TRBV30 and TRBJ2-7, with D possibly TRBD1 on 5 matching bases. Germline V CDR1 and CDR2: GTSNPN, SVGIG (reference sequence). This CDR3 has 13 amino acids. V lost 4 bases, J lost 6 bases, and 16 bases lay in between. This chain's CDR3 is CAWTRSRVREQYF. Here the CDR3 DNA reads TGTGCCTGGACCCGGAGCAGGGTCCGCGAGCAGTACTTC. The full variable domain, rest sourced from reference TRBV30 and TRBJ2-7, is SQTIHQWPATLVQPVGSPLSLECTVEGTSNPNLYWYRQAAGRGLQLLFYSVGIGQISSEVPQNLSASRPQDRQFILSSKKLLLSDSGFYLCAWTRSRVREQYFGPGTRLTVT.

This clonotype occurred many times. V is TRBV29-1 and J is TRBJ2-3; D is unresolved. With 5 bases removed from V and 0 bases from J, the gap between germline ends came to 9 bases. Germline V gene sequence: CDR1 SQVTM, CDR2 ANQGSEA. The length of the CDR3 is 13 residues. Here the CDR3 reads CSVLSASTDTQYF. CDR3 DNA sequence: TGCAGCGTTCTGTCAGCCAGCACAGATACGCAGTATTTT.

This chain links TRBV4-3 with TRBJ2-1; D gene uncertain. The J call may be faulty, since TRBJ2-7 better matches the DNA end. This CDR3 region has 15 residues. Germline assignment: CDR1 LGHNA and CDR2 YSLEER. The CDR3 DNA sequence: TGCGCCAGCAGCCAACCTGGGAATATATACAATGAGCAGTACTTC. Translation gives CASSQPGNIYNEQYF.

This clonotype was seen only a few times. The chain uses TRBV30 and TRBJ2-5; 9 bases are a match to TRBD1. The CDR3 is 15 amino acids. CDR1 is GTSNPN, CDR2 SVGIG, per germline (reference sequence). Unmatched junction bases numbered 8, after V lost 3 bases and J lost 3 bases. The CDR3 nucleotides are TGTGCCTGGAGGAAGAGGGACAGGGCTGAAGAGACCCAGTACTTC. It is translated as CAWRKRDRAEETQYF.